This record covers a single T cell receptor (beta chain). The germline CDR1 and CDR2 sequences are MRHNA and SNTAGT. Trimming stripped 1 base from V and 9 bases from J, with 15 bases between. This CDR3 contains 14 residues. Sequencing used immunoSEQ multiplex PCR; TCRdb keeps in-frame clones, though not all of them. The data contain under 200,000 clones, 90% to 95% of them singletons. This sample was included in a study of control samples from healthy donors and cancer patients. The sample consisted of blood. The chain recombines TRBV6-4 with TRBJ1-2; unclear D gene. The sequence was collected from a woman between 35 and 50 years old in good health. CDR3 sequence: CASSDFGEPLRYTF. The DNA of the CDR3 is TGTGCCAGCAGTGACTTCGGGGAGCCCCTCCGCTACACCTTC.